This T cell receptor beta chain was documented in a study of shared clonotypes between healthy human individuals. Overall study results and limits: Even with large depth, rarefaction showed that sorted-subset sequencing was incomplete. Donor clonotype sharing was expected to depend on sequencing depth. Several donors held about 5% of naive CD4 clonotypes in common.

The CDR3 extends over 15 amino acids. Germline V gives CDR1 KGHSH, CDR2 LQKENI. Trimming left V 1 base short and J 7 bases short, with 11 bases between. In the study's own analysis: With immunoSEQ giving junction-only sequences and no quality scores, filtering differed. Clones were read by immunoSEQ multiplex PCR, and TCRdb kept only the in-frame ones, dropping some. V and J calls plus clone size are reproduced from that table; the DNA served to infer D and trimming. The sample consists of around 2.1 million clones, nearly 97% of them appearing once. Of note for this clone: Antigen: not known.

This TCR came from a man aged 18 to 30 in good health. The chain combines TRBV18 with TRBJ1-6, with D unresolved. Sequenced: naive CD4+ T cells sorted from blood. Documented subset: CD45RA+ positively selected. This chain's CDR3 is CASSPQQGRNSPLHF. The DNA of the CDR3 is TGTGCCAGCTCACCACAACAAGGGCGCAATTCACCCCTCCACTTT.